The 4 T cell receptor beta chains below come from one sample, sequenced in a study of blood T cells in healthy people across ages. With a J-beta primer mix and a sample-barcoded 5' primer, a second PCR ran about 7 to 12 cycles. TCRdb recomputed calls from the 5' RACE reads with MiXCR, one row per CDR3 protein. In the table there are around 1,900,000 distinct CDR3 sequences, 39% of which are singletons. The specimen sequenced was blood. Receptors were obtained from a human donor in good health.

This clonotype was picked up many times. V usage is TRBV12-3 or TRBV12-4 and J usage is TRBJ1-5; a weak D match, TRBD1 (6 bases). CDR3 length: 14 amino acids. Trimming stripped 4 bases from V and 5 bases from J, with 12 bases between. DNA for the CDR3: TGTGCCAGCAGTTCCGACAGGACTGATCAGCCCCAGCATTTT. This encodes CASSSDRTDQPQHF.

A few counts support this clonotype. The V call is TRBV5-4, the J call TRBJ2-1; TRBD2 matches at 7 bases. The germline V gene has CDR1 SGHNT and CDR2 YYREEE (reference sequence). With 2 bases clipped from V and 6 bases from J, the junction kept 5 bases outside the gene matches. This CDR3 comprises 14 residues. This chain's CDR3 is CASSLSLAGNEQFF. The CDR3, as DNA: TGTGCCAGCAGCTTATCCTTAGCGGGCAATGAGCAGTTCTTC.

CDR3 DNA sequence: TGTGCCAGCAGTATCATCAGGGTAAGCTCCTACAATGAGCAGTTCTTC. Translation gives CASSIIRVSSYNEQFF. The J gene is TRBJ2-1, the V gene TRBV5-8, with D maybe TRBD1 (5 bases). Germline CDR1 SGHTS, CDR2 YDEGEE. This CDR3 spans 16 amino acids. V lost 5 bases to trimming and J lost 0 bases, with 15 bases between them. The full variable domain, completed using reference TRBV5-8 and TRBJ2-1, is EAGVTQSPTHLIKTRGQQATLRCSPISGHTSVYWYQQALGLGLQFLLWYDEGEERNRGNFPPRFSGRQFPNYSSELNVNALELEDSALYLCASSIIRVSSYNEQFFGPGTRLTVL.

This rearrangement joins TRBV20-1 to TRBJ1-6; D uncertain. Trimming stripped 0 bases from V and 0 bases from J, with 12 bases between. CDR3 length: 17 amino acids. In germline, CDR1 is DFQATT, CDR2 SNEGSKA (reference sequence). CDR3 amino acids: CSARDTLDSSYNSPLHF. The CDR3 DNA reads TGCAGTGCTAGAGATACCCTCGATAGCTCCTATAATTCACCCCTCCACTTT.